These T cell receptor beta chains were read from a single sample in a study of vaccination and CD4 T cells after COVID-19. MiXCR, run by TCRdb on the PCR reads, gives a single entry per CDR3 protein. The sample carries a few thousand distinct CDR3 sequences, about two thirds recorded once. No antigens are known for them. Sequencing was performed on CD4+ T cells from blood, cultured in vitro. The receptors stem from a human donor who had recovered from COVID-19. CDR3s include the opening cysteine and the closing phenylalanine or tryptophan. The D gene is left open where the match is weak. Rows give clone size only sometimes, using once, few, many, or a class for an expanded clone.

cdr3_aa | cdr3_nt | j_call | d_call | v_call | clone_size
CATQSRPTYEQYF | TGTGCCACCCAGTCCCGGCCGACCTACGAGCAGTACTTC | TRBJ2-7 | NA | TRBV28 | NA
CASSLTGINDEQYF | TGCGCCAGCAGTCTGACAGGGATAAACGACGAGCAGTACTTC | TRBJ2-7 | TRBD1 | TRBV10-1 | NA
CSVDKGGKGMNTEAFF | TGCAGCGTTGATAAGGGGGGGAAGGGGATGAACACTGAAGCTTTCTTT | TRBJ1-1 | NA | TRBV29-1 | NA
CASSLAAGRGETQYF | TGTGCCAGCAGCTTAGCGGCGGGGCGGGGAGAGACCCAGTACTTC | TRBJ2-5 | NA | TRBV7-8 | few
CASSLGAGVLETQYF | TGTGCTAGCAGCTTAGGTGCTGGGGTCCTCGAGACCCAGTACTTC | TRBJ2-5 | NA | TRBV7-7 | once
CASSLSSEAFF | TGTGCCAGCAGTTTGTCCAGTGAAGCTTTCTTT | TRBJ1-1 | NA | TRBV12-3/TRBV12-4 | NA
CSARRGLGYFDEQFF | TGCAGTGCTAGACGGGGACTAGGTTATTTCGATGAGCAGTTCTTC | TRBJ2-1 | TRBD2 | TRBV20-1 | NA
CASSSQSGTGNTIYF | TGTGCCAGCAGTTCTCAGTCAGGTACTGGAAACACCATATATTTT | TRBJ1-3 | NA | TRBV12-3/TRBV12-4 | NA
CASSFRDRNTDTQYF | TGTGCCAGCAGTTTCAGGGACAGGAACACAGATACGCAGTATTTT | TRBJ2-3 | TRBD1 | TRBV27 | few
CASRAGEGNQPQHF | TGTGCCAGCAGGGCAGGGGAGGGCAATCAGCCCCAGCATTTT | TRBJ1-5 | NA | TRBV2 | few
CASSIIDTDQPQHF | TGTGCCAGTAGTATCATAGACACCGATCAGCCCCAGCATTTT | TRBJ1-5 | NA | TRBV19 | few
CASSPFRPAGGTDTQYF | TGTGCCAGCAGCCCCTTTCGCCCTGCGGGGGGCACAGATACGCAGTATTTT | TRBJ2-3 | TRBD2 | TRBV7-9 | NA
CASDRGGYGYTF | TGTGCCAGCGACAGGGGAGGATACGGCTACACCTTC | TRBJ1-2 | TRBD1 | TRBV6-1 | NA
CASSLQGGRTEAFF | TGTGCCAGCAGTTTACAGGGAGGCCGCACTGAAGCTTTCTTT | TRBJ1-1 | NA | TRBV12-3/TRBV12-4 | NA
CASSPGQGALYGYTF | TGTGCCAGCAGCCCCGGACAGGGGGCCCTCTATGGCTACACCTTC | TRBJ1-2 | TRBD1 | TRBV12-3/TRBV12-4 | NA
CAISARTANYGYTF | TGTGCCATCAGTGCAAGGACAGCTAACTATGGCTACACCTTC | TRBJ1-2 | NA | TRBV10-3 | NA
CASSSKGTSADTQYF | TGTGCCAGCAGTTCAAAAGGGACTAGTGCAGATACGCAGTATTTT | TRBJ2-3 | TRBD2 | TRBV12-3/TRBV12-4 | NA
CAWSVFRDGLRGEQYF | TGTGCCTGGAGTGTATTTCGGGACGGCCTGAGGGGCGAGCAGTACTTC | TRBJ2-7 | NA | TRBV30 | NA
CASSERWGSTDTQYF | TGTGCCAGCAGTGAACGGTGGGGTAGCACAGATACGCAGTATTTT | TRBJ2-3 | NA | TRBV2 | few
CAWSVSGDLYGYTF | TGTGCCTGGAGTGTATCAGGGGACCTCTATGGCTACACCTTC | TRBJ1-2 | NA | TRBV30 | once
CASSLDDTSGRPYEQYF | TGTGCCAGCAGCTTGGATGATACTAGCGGGAGGCCCTACGAGCAGTACTTC | TRBJ2-7 | TRBD2 | TRBV5-4 | NA
CAISDAGGHEQFF | TGTGCCATCAGTGACGCGGGAGGGCATGAGCAGTTCTTC | TRBJ2-1 | TRBD2 | TRBV10-3 | NA
CASSPPSQGWWREENLRTDTQYF | TGTGCCAGCAGCCCCCCGAGCCAGGGCTGGTGGCGGGAGGAGAATTTGCGTACAGATACGCAGTATTTT | TRBJ2-3 | TRBD2 | TRBV28 | few
CSARDRNTEAFF | TGCAGTGCTAGAGACAGGAACACTGAAGCTTTCTTT | TRBJ1-1 | NA | TRBV20-1 | NA
CASRHYPATNEKLFF | TGTGCCAGCAGACACTACCCTGCAACTAATGAAAAACTGTTTTTT | TRBJ1-4 | NA | TRBV28 | NA
CASSPLGTGKSGTEAFF | TGTGCCAGCTCACCACTTGGGACAGGGAAATCGGGTACTGAAGCTTTCTTT | TRBJ1-1 | TRBD1 | TRBV18 | NA
CSAPRAGRREQYF | TGCAGTGCTCCTCGGGCAGGGAGGCGAGAGCAGTACTTC | TRBJ2-7 | NA | TRBV20-1 | NA
CASSLQGLAGGDTGELFF | TGTGCCAGTAGTCTTCAGGGACTAGCGGGAGGTGACACCGGGGAGCTGTTTTTT | TRBJ2-2 | TRBD2 | TRBV19 | NA
CASNPTGVNYGYTF | TGTGCCAGCAACCCCACCGGGGTTAACTATGGCTACACCTTC | TRBJ1-2 | NA | TRBV6-1 | NA
CATSRTDRGAESGNTIYF | TGTGCCACCAGCCGGACGGACAGGGGGGCAGAATCTGGAAACACCATATATTTT | TRBJ1-3 | TRBD1 | TRBV15 | once
CASSVGKGGYTF | TGTGCCAGCAGCGTAGGAAAAGGTGGCTACACCTTC | TRBJ1-2 | NA | TRBV9 | NA
CATSESEQPTF | TGTGCCACCAGTGAGTCTGAACAGCCGACCTTC | TRBJ2-7 | NA | TRBV24-1 | NA
CSARGSTSGASYNEQFF | TGCAGTGCTAGAGGGTCGACTAGCGGGGCCTCCTACAATGAGCAGTTCTTC | TRBJ2-1 | TRBD2 | TRBV20-1 | NA
CASTRDPSYEQYFGPGHTF | NA | TRBJ1-2 | NA | TRBV12-3/TRBV12-4 | NA
CATSVGTVNTGELFF | TGTGCCACCAGTGTCGGGACAGTTAACACCGGGGAGCTGTTTTTT | TRBJ2-2 | TRBD1 | TRBV24-1 | NA
CSARPKAGSPGKTTYEQYF | TGCAGTGCTAGACCTAAGGCAGGGTCCCCGGGAAAAACAACCTACGAGCAGTACTTC | TRBJ2-7 | NA | TRBV20-1 | NA
CATSPLGGGGTDTQYF | TGTGCCACCAGCCCCCTGGGCGGGGGAGGGACAGATACGCAGTATTTT | TRBJ2-3 | TRBD2 | TRBV15 | NA
CASSRTSGPPGEQYF | TGCGCCAGCAGCAGGACTAGCGGGCCTCCGGGGGAGCAGTACTTC | TRBJ2-7 | TRBD2 | TRBV5-1 | NA
CASSSRVGGPGGEQYF | TGTGCCAGCAGTTCCCGAGTGGGAGGGCCTGGGGGGGAGCAGTACTTC | TRBJ2-7 | TRBD2 | TRBV7-2 | NA
CASSSQGNTEAFF | TGTGCCAGCAGCTCACAGGGGAACACTGAAGCTTTCTTT | TRBJ1-1 | NA | TRBV7-9 | few
CASSLGPGRYYEQYF | TGTGCCAGCAGCCTGGGTCCAGGCAGATACTACGAGCAGTACTTC | TRBJ2-7 | NA | TRBV12-3/TRBV12-4 | few
CASSPVVSGNTIYF | TGTGCCAGCAGCCCGGTCGTGTCTGGAAACACCATATATTTT | TRBJ1-3 | NA | TRBV6-1 | NA
CAISEGTGFTGELFF | TGTGCCATCAGTGAAGGGACAGGGTTCACCGGGGAGCTGTTTTTT | TRBJ2-2 | TRBD1 | TRBV10-3 | NA
CASSLVGTGGIDTQYF | TGTGCCAGCAGCTTAGTCGGGACAGGGGGTATAGATACGCAGTATTTT | TRBJ2-3 | TRBD1 | TRBV7-8 | NA
CASSQDDWASGRTYEQYF | TGCGCCAGCAGCCAAGATGATTGGGCTAGCGGGAGGACCTACGAGCAGTACTTC | TRBJ2-7 | TRBD2 | TRBV4-3 | NA
CASSPSGVTEAFF | TGCGCCAGCAGCCCTTCTGGGGTTACTGAAGCTTTCTTT | TRBJ1-1 | NA | TRBV10-1 | NA
CASSFRGGKSPLHF | TGTGCCAGCAGTTTCCGGGGGGGTAAGTCACCCCTCCACTTT | TRBJ1-6 | NA | TRBV28 | few
CASSWAGIGEKLFF | TGTGCCAGCAGTTGGGCAGGGATTGGTGAAAAACTGTTTTTT | TRBJ1-4 | NA | TRBV28 | NA
CASSLAPGGVGFGAEAFF | TGCGCCAGCAGCTTGGCTCCAGGGGGTGTAGGATTCGGCGCTGAAGCTTTCTTT | TRBJ1-1 | TRBD1 | TRBV5-1 | NA
CASSQRTGRFTEAFF | TGTGCCAGCAGCCAGAGAACCGGACGGTTCACTGAAGCTTTCTTT | TRBJ1-1 | NA | TRBV7-2 | NA